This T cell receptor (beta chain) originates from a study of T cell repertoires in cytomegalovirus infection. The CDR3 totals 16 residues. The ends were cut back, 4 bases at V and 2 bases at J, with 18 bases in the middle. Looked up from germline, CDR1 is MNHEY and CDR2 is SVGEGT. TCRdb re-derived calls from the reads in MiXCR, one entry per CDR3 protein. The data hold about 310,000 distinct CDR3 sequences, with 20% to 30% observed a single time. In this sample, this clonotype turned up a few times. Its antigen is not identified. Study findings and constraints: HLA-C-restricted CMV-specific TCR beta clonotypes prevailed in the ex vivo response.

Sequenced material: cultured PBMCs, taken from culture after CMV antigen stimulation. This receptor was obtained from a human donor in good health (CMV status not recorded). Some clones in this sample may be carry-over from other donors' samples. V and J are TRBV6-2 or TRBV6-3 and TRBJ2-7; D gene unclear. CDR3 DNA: TGTGCCAGCAGTTCGTACACGTGGAAAAGGCCCTACGAGCAGTACGTC. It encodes CASSSYTWKRPYEQYV.